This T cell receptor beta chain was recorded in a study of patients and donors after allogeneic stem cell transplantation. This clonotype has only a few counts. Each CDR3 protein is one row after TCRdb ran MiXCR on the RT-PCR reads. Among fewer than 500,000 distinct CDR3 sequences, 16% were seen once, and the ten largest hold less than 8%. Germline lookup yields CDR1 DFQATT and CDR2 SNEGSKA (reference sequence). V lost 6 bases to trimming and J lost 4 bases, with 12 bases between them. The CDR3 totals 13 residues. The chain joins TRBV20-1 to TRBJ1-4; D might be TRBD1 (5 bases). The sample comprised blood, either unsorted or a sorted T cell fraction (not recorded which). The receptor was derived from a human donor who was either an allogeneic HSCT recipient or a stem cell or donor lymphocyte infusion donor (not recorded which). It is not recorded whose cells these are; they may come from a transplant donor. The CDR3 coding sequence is TGCAGTGCGCACGGGACGGTTAATGAAAAACTGTTTTTT. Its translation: CSAHGTVNEKLFF.